Each of the 2 T cell receptor beta chains below was sequenced from the same sample in a study of cytotoxic CD8 clonotypes in ibrutinib-treated CLL. TCRdb's table, derived via immunoSEQ multiplex PCR, lists solely in-frame clones and lacks some. The profile covers about 300,000 clones, with approximately 76% appearing a single time and about 6% taken by the ten largest. Sequences were derived from PBMCs, sampled at disease progression, from a patient treated with ibrutinib. Receptor source: a human donor with chronic lymphocytic leukemia.

In this sample, this clone turned up once. The gene calls are TRBV6-1 and TRBJ1-5, with 8 bases lining up with TRBD1. The germline V gene encodes CDR1 MNHNS and CDR2 SASEGT. This CDR3 is 15 amino acids long. V lost 6 bases and J lost 4; bases outside the gene matches: 8. The DNA for the CDR3 is TGTGCCAGCAGACGCCCGGGACAGGCTAATCAGCCCCAGCATTTT. Translation: CASRRPGQANQPQHF.

This clone was counted only a few times. V and J are TRBV5-1 and TRBJ2-7; 8 nucleotides line up with TRBD2. The CDR3 is 14 amino acids. The germline V gene has CDR1 SGHRS and CDR2 YFSETQ. V gave up 1 base and J gave up 4 bases; unmatched junction bases: 4. The CDR3: CASSLREGRYEQYF. The CDR3 region has the DNA TGCGCCAGCAGCTTGCGGGAGGGCCGATACGAGCAGTACTTC.